This T cell receptor (beta chain) originates from a study of CD8+CD57+ T cells in acquired aplastic anemia. For the study at large: Approximately 11 million reads were obtained on average for healthy donor CD4+ cells.

About this clonotype itself: Its antigen is unidentified.

Broader study findings: Patients versus controls showed no significant CD8+ Simpson's diversity difference. Comparison of patients with controls identified around 31 shared CD8+ CDR3 sequences.

The TCR beta profiling, which covered VDJ combination and CDR3 sequence, was carried out using genomic DNA as the template. Each CDR3 protein is one row after TCRdb ran MiXCR on the reads. The table shows about 42,000 distinct CDR3 sequences, with 55% to 80% occurring only once. This CDR3 is 16 amino acids long. Germline V CDR1 and CDR2: MGHDK, SYGVNS. J lost 5 bases, V lost 7 bases, and 11 bases had no gene match. The specimen was sorted CD4+, CD8+, or CD8+CD57+ T cells (not recorded which) from PBMCs. The origin of this receptor is a human donor in good health, serving as a control. The rearrangement links TRBV25-1 to TRBJ1-1, with TRBD1 matching over 12 bases. CDR3 nucleotides: TGTGCCAGCACCCCAACGGGACAGGGGGCGGGGACTGAAGCTTTCTTT. Translating it yields CASTPTGQGAGTEAFF.